The present T cell receptor beta chain was sequenced within a study of patients and donors after allogeneic stem cell transplantation. The germline V gene encodes CDR1 MNHEY and CDR2 SMNVEV (reference sequence). The CDR3 has 12 residues. Trimming shortened V by 8 bases and J by 7 bases, and 9 bases separated the two germline ends. MiXCR, applied by TCRdb to the RT-PCR reads, yields one record per CDR3 protein. The table has about a million distinct CDR3 sequences, about a sixth seen once. This TCR was recovered from a human donor who was either an allogeneic HSCT recipient or a stem cell or donor lymphocyte infusion donor (not recorded which). It is not recorded whose cells these are; they may come from a transplant donor. Sequencing input: blood, either unsorted or a sorted T cell fraction (not recorded which). The rearrangement uses TRBV27 and TRBJ1-6; perhaps TRBD1 as D (5 bases). The DNA for the CDR3 is TGTGCCAGCGGGGACCTAAATTCACCCCTCCACTTT. This sequence encodes CASGDLNSPLHF.